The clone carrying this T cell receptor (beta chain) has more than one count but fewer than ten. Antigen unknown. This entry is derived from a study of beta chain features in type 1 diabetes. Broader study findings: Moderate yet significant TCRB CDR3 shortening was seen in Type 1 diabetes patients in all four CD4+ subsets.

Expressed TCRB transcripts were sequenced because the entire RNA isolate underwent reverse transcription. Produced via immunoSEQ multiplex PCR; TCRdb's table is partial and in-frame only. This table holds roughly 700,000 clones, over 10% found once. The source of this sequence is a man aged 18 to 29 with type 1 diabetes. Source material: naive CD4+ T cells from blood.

This chain's CDR3 is CASSYSGKETQYF. CDR3 bases: TGCGCCAGCAGCTATTCGGGGAAAGAGACCCAGTACTTC. The J gene is TRBJ2-5, the V gene TRBV5-1; D might be TRBD2 (5 bases). Germline V CDR1 and CDR2: SGHRS, YFSETQ. The CDR3 has 13 amino acids. V dropped 3 bases and J dropped 3 bases, with 9 bases sitting between them.